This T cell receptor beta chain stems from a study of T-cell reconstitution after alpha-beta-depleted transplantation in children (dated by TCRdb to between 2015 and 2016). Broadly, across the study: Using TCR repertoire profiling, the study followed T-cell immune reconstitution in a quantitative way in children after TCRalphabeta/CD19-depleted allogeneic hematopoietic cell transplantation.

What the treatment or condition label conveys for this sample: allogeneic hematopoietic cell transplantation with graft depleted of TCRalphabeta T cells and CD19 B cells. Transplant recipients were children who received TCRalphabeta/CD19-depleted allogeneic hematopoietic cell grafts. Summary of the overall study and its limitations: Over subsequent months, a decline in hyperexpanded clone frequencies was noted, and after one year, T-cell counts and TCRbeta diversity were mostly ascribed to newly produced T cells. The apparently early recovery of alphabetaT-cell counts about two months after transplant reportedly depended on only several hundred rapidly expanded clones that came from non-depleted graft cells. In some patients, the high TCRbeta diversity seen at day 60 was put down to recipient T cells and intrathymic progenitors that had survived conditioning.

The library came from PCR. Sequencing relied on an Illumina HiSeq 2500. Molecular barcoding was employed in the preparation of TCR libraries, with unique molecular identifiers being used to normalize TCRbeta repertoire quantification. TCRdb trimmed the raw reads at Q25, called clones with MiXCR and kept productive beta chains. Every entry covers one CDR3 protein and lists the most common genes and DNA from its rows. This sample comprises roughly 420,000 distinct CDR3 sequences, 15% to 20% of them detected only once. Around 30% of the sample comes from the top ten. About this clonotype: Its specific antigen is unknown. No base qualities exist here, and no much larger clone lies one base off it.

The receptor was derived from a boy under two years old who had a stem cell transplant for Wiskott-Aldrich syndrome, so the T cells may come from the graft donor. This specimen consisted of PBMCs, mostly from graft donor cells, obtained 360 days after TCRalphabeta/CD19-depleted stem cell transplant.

The bases read TGTGCCAGCAGTTTTTGGGGCGGGCTTCCTAATGAGCAGTTCTTC. It is translated as CASSFWGGLPNEQFF. This chain is built from TRBV12-3 or TRBV12-4 and TRBJ2-1; the D gene is possibly TRBD1 or TRBD2, each agreeing over 5 bases. The CDR3 sequence holds 15 residues, the cysteine and phenylalanine included. Of the read, only the CDR3 DNA is kept; its 45 bases are in frame from base 1. V was cut back by 3 bases and J by 7 bases, leaving a gap of 16 bases between them.